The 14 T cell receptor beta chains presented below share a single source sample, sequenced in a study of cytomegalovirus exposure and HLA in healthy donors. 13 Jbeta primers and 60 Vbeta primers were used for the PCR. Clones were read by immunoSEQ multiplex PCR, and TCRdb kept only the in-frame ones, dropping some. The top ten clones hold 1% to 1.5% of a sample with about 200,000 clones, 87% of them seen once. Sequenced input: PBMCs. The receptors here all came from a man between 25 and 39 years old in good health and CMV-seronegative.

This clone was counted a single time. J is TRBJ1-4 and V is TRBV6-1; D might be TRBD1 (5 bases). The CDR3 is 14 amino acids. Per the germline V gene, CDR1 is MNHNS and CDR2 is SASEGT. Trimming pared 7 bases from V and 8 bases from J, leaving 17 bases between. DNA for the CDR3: TGTGCCAGCAAAGGGGTCCAGGATCTAGAAAAACTGTTTTTT. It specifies CASKGVQDLEKLFF.

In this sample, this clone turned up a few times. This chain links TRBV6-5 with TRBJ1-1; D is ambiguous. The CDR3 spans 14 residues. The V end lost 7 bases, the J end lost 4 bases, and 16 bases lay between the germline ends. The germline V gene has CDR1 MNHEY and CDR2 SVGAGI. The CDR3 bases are TGTGCCAGCACCAAGCCGGGTTTGAGCACTGAAGCTTTCTTT. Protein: CASTKPGLSTEAFF.

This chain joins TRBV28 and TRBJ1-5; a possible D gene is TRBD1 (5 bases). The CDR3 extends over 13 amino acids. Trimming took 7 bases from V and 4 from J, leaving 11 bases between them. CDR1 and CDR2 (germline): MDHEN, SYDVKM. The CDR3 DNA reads TGTGCCAGCAAGGGGCAGCGAAATCAGCCCCAGCATTTT. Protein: CASKGQRNQPQHF.

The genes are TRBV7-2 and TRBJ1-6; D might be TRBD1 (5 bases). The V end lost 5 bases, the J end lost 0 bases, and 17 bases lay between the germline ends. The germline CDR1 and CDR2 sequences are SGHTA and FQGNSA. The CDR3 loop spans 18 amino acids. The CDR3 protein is CASSAHRPRSSYNSPLHF. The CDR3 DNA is TGTGCCAGCAGCGCACACAGGCCCCGGAGCTCCTATAATTCACCCCTCCACTTT. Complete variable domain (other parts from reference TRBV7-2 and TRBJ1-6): GAGVSQSPSNKVTEKGKDVELRCDPISGHTALYWYRQSLGQGLEFLIYFQGNSAPDKSGLPSDRFSAERTGGSVSTLTIQRTQQEDSAVYLCASSAHRPRSSYNSPLHFGNGTRLTVT.

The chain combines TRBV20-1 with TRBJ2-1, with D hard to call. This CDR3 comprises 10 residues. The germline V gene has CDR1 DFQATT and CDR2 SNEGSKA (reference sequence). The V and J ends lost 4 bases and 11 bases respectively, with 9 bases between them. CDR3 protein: CSAIDTQQFF. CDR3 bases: TGCAGTGCTATCGACACTCAGCAGTTCTTC.

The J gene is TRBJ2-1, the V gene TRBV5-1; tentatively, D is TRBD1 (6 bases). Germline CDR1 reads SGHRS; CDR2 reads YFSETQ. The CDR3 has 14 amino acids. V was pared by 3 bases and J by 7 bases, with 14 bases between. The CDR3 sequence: CASSYPGTPNEQFF. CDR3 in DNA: TGCGCCAGCAGCTACCCCGGGACACCGAATGAGCAGTTCTTC.

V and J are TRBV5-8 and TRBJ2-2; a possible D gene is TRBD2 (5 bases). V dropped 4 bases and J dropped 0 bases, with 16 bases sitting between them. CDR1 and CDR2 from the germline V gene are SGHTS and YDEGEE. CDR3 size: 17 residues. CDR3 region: CASSPSRRRSNTGELFF. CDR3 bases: TGTGCCAGCAGCCCCAGCCGAAGGAGGTCGAACACCGGGGAGCTGTTTTTT. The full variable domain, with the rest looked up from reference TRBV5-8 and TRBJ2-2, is EAGVTQSPTHLIKTRGQQATLRCSPISGHTSVYWYQQALGLGLQFLLWYDEGEERNRGNFPPRFSGRQFPNYSSELNVNALELEDSALYLCASSPSRRRSNTGELFFGEGSRLTVL.

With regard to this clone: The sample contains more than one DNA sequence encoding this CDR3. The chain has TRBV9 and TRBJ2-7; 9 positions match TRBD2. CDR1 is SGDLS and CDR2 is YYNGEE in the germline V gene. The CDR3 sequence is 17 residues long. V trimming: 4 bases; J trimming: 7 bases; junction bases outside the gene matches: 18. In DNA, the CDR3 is TGTGCCAGCAGCCTCTCCCCGACTAGCGGCAGGGCCTTTGAGCAGTACTTC. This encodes CASSLSPTSGRAFEQYF.

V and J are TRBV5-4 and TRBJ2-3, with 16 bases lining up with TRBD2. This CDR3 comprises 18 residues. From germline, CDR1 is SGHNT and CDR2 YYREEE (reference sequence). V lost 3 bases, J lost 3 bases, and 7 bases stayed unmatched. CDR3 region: CASSSGTSGRAWTDTQYF. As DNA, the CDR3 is TGTGCCAGCAGCTCCGGGACTAGCGGGAGGGCCTGGACAGATACGCAGTATTTT. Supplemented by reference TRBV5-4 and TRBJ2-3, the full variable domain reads ETGVTQSPTHLIKTRGQQVTLRCSSQSGHNTVSWYQQALGQGPQFIFQYYREEENGRGNFPPRFSGLQFPNYSSELNVNALELDDSALYLCASSSGTSGRAWTDTQYFGPGTRLTVL.

The CDR3 reads CASSLGGTKRETQYF. DNA for the CDR3: TGTGCCAGCAGCTTAGGGGGGACTAAACGGGAGACCCAGTACTTC. The gene calls are TRBV7-2 and TRBJ2-5, with 7 nucleotides matching TRBD2. Germline assignment: CDR1 SGHTA and CDR2 FQGNSA. This CDR3 region has 15 residues. The V gene end was trimmed by 1 base and the J gene end by 5 bases; junction bases not matched to a gene: 7.

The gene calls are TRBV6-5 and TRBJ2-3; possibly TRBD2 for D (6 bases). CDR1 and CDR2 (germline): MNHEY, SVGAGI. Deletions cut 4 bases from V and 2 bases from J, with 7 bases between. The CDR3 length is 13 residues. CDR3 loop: CASSWTTTDTQYF. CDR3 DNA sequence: TGTGCCAGCAGTTGGACTACCACAGATACGCAGTATTTT.

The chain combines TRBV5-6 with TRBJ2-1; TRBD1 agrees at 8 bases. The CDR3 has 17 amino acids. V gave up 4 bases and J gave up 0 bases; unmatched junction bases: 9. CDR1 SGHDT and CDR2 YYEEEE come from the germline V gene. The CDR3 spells CASSLGQGSRSYNEQFF. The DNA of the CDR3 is TGTGCCAGCAGCCTCGGACAGGGTTCCCGCTCCTACAATGAGCAGTTCTTC. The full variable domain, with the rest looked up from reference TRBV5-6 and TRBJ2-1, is DAGVTQSPTHLIKTRGQQVTLRCSPKSGHDTVSWYQQALGQGPQFIFQYYEEEERQRGNFPDRFSGHQFPNYSSELNVNALLLGDSALYLCASSLGQGSRSYNEQFFGPGTRLTVL.

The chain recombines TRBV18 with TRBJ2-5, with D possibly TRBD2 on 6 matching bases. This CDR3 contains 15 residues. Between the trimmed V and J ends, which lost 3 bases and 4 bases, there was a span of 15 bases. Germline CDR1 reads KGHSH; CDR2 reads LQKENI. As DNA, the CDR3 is TGTGCCAGCTCACCGAGCGGGCCCGGAGGAGAGACCCAGTACTTC. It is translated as CASSPSGPGGETQYF.

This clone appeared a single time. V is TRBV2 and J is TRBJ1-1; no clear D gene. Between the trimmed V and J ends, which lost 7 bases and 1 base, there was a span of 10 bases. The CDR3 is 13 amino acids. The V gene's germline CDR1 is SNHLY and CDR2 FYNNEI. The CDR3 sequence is CASTGQQNTEAFF. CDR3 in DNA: TGTGCCAGCACTGGGCAGCAGAACACTGAAGCTTTCTTT.